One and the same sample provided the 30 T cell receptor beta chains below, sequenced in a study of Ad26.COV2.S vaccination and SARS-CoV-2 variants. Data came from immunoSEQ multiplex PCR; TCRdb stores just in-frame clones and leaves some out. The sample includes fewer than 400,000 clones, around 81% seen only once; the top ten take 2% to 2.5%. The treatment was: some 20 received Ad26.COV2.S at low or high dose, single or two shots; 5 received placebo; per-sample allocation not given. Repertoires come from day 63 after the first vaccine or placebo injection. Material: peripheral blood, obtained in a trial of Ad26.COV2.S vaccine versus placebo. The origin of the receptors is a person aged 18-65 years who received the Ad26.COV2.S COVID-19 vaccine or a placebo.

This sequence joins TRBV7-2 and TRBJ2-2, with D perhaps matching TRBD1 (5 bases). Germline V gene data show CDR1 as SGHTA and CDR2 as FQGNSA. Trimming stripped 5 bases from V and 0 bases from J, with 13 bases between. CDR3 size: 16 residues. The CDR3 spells CASSPWTRTNTGELFF. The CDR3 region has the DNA TGTGCCAGCAGCCCCTGGACAAGAACGAACACCGGGGAGCTGTTTTTT.

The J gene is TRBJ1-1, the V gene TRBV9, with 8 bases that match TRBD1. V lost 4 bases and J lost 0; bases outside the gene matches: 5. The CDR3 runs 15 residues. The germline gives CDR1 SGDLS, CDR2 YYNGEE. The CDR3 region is CASSPTGGMNTEAFF. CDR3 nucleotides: TGTGCCAGCAGCCCCACAGGGGGAATGAACACTGAAGCTTTCTTT.

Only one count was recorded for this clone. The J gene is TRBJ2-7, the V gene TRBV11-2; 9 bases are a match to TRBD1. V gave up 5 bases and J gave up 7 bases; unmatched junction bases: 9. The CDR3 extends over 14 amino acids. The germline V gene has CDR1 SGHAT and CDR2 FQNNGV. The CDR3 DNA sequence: TGTGCCAGCAGCCTGGACAGGGGTTATGGGGAGCAGTACTTC. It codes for CASSLDRGYGEQYF.

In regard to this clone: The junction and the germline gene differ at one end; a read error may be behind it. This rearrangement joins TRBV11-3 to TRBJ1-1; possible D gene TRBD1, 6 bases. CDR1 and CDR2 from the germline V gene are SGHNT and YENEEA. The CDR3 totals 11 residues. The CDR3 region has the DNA TGTGCCAGCAGCTTAAACGCAGGGGAACTATTT. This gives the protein CASSLNAGELF.

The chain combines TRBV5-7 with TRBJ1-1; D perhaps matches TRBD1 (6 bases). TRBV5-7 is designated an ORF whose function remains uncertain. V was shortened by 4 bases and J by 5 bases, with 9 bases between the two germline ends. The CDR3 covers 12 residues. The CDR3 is CASSLGQTEAFF. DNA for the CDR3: TGTGCCAGCAGCCTCGGACAGACTGAAGCTTTCTTT.

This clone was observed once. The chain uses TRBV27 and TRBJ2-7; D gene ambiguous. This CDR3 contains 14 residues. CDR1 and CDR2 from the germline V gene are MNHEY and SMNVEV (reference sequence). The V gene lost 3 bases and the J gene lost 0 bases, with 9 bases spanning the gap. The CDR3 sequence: CASSFADDSYEQYF. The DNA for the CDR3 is TGTGCCAGCAGTTTCGCGGACGACTCCTACGAGCAGTACTTC.

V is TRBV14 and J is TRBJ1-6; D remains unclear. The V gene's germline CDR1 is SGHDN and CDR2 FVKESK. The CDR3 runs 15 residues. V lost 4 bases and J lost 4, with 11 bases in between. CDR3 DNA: TGTGCCAGCAGCCCACACTTTAATTATAATTCACCCCTCCACTTT. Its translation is CASSPHFNYNSPLHF.

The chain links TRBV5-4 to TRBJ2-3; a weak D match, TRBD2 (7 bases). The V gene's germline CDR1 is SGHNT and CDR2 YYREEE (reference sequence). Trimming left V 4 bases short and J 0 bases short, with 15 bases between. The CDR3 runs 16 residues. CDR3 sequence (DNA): TGTGCCAGCAGCGGGGGGGCACTAGGGAGCACAGATACGCAGTATTTT. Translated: CASSGGALGSTDTQYF.

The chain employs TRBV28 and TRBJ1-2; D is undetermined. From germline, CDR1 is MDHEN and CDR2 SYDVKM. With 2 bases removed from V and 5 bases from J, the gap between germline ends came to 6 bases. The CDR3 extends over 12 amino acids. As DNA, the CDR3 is TGTGCCAGCAGTTTAGAGCTTTATGGCTACACCTTC. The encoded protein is CASSLELYGYTF.

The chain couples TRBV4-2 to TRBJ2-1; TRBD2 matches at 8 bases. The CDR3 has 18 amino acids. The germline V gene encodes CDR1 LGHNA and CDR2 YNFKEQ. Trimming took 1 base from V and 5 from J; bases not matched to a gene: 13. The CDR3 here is CASSQALGGRGENNEQFF. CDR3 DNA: TGTGCCAGCAGCCAAGCTCTGGGAGGGCGGGGGGAGAACAATGAGCAGTTCTTC.

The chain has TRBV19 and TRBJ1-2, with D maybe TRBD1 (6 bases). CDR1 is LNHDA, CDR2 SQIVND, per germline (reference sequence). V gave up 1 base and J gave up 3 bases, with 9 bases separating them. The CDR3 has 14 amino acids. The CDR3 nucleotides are TGTGCCAGTAGTATAGTGGCAGGGGACTATGGCTACACCTTC. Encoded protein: CASSIVAGDYGYTF.

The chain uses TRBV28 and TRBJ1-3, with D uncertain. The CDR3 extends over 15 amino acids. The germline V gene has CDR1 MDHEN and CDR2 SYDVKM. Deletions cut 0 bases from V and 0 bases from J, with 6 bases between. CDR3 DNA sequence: TGTGCCAGCAGTTTATGGGGCAGCTCTGGAAACACCATATATTTT. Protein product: CASSLWGSSGNTIYF. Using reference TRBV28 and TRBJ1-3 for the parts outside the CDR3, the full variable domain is DVKVTQSSRYLVKRTGEKVFLECVQDMDHENMFWYRQDPGLGLRLIYFSYDVKMKEKGDIPEGYSVSREKKERFSLILESASTNQTSMYLCASSLWGSSGNTIYFGEGSWLTVV.

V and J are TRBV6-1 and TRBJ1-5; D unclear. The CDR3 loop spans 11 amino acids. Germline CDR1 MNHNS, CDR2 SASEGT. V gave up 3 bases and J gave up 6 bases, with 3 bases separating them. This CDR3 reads CASSDGQPQHF. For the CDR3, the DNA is TGTGCCAGCAGTGACGGTCAGCCCCAGCATTTT.

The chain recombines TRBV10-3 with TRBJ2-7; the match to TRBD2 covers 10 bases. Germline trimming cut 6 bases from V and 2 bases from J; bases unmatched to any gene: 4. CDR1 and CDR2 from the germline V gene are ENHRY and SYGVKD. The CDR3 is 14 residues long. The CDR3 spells CAIRGTSEAYEQYF. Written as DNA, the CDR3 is TGTGCCATCAGGGGGACTAGCGAGGCCTACGAGCAGTACTTC.

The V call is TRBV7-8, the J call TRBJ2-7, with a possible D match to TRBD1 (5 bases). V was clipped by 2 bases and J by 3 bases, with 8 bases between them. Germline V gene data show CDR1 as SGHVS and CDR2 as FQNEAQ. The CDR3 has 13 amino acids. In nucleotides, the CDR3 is TGTGCCAGCAGCTTACAGGGAATCTACGAGCAGTACTTC. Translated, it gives CASSLQGIYEQYF.

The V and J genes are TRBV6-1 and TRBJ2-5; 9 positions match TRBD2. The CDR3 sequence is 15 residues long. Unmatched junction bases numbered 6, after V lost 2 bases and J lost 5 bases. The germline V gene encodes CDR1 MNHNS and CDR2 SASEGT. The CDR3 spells CASSEPGLALETQYF. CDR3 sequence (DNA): TGTGCCAGCAGTGAACCGGGACTAGCCCTCGAGACCCAGTACTTC.

DNA for the CDR3: TGTGCTAGTGGTTCGGACACCGGGGAGCTGTTTTTT. It codes for CASGSDTGELFF. The chain links TRBV12-5 to TRBJ2-2; D is undetermined. CDR1 is LGHNT, CDR2 FRNRAP, per germline. The CDR3 runs to 12 residues. V was pared by 4 bases and J by 3 bases, with 3 bases between. Full variable domain (remainder filled in from reference TRBV12-5 and TRBJ2-2): DARVTQTPRHKVTEMGQEVTMRCQPILGHNTVFWYRQTMMQGLELLAYFRNRAPLDDSGMPKDRFSAEMPDATLATLKIQPSEPRDSAVYFCASGSDTGELFFGEGSRLTVL.

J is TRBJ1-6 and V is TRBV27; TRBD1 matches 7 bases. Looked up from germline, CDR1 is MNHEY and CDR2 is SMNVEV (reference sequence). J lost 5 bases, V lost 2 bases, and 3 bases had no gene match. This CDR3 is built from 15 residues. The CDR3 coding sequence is TGTGCCAGCAGTTTAAGGGGGCTTCATAATTCACCCCTCCACTTT. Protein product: CASSLRGLHNSPLHF.

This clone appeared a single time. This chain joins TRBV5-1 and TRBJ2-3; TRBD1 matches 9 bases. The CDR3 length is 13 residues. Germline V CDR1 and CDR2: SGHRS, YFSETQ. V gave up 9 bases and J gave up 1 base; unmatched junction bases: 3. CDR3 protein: CATRQGGTDTQYF. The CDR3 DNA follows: TGCGCCACCCGACAGGGGGGCACAGATACGCAGTATTTT.

CDR3 protein: CASSQGTLDSGANVLTF. The DNA of the CDR3 is TGCGCCAGCAGCCAAGGGACACTGGACTCTGGGGCCAACGTCCTGACTTTC. The V gene is TRBV4-1, the J gene TRBJ2-6, with D possibly TRBD1 on 5 matching bases. V dropped 1 base and J dropped 0 bases, with 10 bases sitting between them. CDR1 and CDR2 (germline): MGHRA, YSYEKL. This CDR3 comprises 17 residues.

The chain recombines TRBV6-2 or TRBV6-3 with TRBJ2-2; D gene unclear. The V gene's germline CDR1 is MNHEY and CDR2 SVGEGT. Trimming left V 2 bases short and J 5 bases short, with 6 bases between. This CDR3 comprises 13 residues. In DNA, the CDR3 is TGTGCCAGCAGTTACACAGCTACCGGGGAGCTGTTTTTT. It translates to CASSYTATGELFF.

CDR3 in amino acids: CAISRTDNSPLHF. The CDR3 DNA sequence: TGTGCCATCAGCCGGACAGATAATTCACCCCTCCACTTT. The gene calls are TRBV10-3 and TRBJ1-6; D might be TRBD1 (6 bases). CDR3 length: 13 amino acids. Trimming cost V 6 bases and J 5 bases, with 8 bases left between them. The germline V gene encodes CDR1 ENHRY and CDR2 SYGVKD.

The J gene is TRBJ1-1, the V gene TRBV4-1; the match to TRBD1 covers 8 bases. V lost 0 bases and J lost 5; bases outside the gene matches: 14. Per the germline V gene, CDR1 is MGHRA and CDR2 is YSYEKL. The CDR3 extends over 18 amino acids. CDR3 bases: TGCGCCAGCAGCCAAGATACCAGGGGGCCTCGAGTTACTACTGAAGCTTTCTTT. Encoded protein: CASSQDTRGPRVTTEAFF.

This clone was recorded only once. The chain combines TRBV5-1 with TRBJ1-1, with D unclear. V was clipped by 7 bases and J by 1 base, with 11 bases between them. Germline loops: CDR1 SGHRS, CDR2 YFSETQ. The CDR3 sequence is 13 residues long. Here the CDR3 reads CASRLGGNTEAFF. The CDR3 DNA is TGCGCCAGCCGGCTCGGAGGGAACACTGAAGCTTTCTTT.

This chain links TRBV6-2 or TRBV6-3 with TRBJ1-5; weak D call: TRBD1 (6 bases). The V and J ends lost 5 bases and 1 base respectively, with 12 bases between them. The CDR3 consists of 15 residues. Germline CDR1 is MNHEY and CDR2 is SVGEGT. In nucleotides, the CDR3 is TGTGCCAGCAGTCAGCCCGGACAGAGCAATCAGCCCCAGCATTTT. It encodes CASSQPGQSNQPQHF.

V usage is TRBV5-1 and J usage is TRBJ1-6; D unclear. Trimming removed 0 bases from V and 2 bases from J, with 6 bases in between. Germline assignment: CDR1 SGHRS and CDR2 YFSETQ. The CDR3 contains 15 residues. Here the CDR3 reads CASSLEVAYNSPLHF. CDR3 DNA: TGCGCCAGCAGCTTGGAGGTGGCCTATAATTCACCCCTCCACTTT. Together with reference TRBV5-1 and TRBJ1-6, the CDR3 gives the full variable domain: KAGVTQTPRYLIKTRGQQVTLSCSPISGHRSVSWYQQTPGQGLQFLFEYFSETQRNKGNFPGRFSGRQFSNSRSEMNVSTLELGDSALYLCASSLEVAYNSPLHFGNGTRLTVT.

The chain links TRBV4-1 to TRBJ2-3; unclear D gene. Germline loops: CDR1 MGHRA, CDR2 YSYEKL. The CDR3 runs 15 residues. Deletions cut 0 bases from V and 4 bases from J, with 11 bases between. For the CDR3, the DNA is TGCGCCAGCAGCCAAGACCGGTATAGGGCAGATACGCAGTATTTT. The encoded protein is CASSQDRYRADTQYF.

The CDR3 coding sequence is TGTGCCAGCAGCTTAGTCCTAGCGGGGGTTTCAGATACGCAGTATTTT. Residues: CASSLVLAGVSDTQYF. The chain combines TRBV7-9 with TRBJ2-3, with 10 nucleotides matching TRBD2. The germline gives CDR1 SEHNR, CDR2 FQNEAQ (reference sequence). The CDR3 spans 16 residues. With V trimmed by 1 base and J by 4 bases, 5 bases remained unmatched.

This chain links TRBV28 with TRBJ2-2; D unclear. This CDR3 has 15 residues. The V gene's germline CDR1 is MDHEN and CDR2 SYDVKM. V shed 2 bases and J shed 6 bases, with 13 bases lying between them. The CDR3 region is CASSLPTLGAGELFF. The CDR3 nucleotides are TGTGCCAGCAGTTTACCGACCCTGGGCGCCGGGGAGCTGTTTTTT.

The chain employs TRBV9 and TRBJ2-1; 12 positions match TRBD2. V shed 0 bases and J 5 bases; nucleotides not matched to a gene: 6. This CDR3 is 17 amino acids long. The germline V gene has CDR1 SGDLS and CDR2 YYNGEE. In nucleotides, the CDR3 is TGTGCCAGCAGCGTAGCTAGCGGGGGGGCCGTTCACAATGAGCAGTTCTTC. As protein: CASSVASGGAVHNEQFF.